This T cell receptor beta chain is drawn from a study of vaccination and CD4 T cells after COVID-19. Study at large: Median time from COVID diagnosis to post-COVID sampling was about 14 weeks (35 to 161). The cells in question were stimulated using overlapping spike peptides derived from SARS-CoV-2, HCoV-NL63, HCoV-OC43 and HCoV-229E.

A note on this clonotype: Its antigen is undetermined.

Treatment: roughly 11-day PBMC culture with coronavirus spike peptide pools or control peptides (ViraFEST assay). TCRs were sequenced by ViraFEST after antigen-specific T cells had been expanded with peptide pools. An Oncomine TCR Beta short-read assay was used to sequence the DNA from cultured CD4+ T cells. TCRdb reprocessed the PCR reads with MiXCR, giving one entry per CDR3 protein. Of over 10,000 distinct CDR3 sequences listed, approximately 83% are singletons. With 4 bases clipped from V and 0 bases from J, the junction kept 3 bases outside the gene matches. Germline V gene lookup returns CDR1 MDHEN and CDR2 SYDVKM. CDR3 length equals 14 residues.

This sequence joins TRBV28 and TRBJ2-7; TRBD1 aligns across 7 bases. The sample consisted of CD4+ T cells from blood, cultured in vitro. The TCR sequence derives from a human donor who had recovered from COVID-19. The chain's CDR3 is CASSSTGTSYEQYF. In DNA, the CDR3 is TGTGCCAGCAGTTCGACAGGGACCTCCTACGAGCAGTACTTC.